The 5 T cell receptor beta chains presented below share a single source sample, sequenced in a study of vaccination and CD4 T cells after COVID-19. Noted treatment: 10-day PBMC culture with coronavirus spike peptide pools or control peptides (ViraFEST assay). These receptors have no known antigen. The Oncomine TCR Beta short-read assay was applied to DNA of cultured CD4+ T cells. A single record per CDR3 protein comes from TCRdb applying MiXCR to the PCR reads. Here the sample spans about 23,000 distinct CDR3 sequences, 40% to 50% being singletons. Sample: CD4+ T cells from blood, cultured in vitro, taken before SARS-CoV-2 vaccination. Source of these receptors: a human donor who received a COVID-19 vaccine.

This chain connects TRBV6-1 to TRBJ1-2; tentative D call: TRBD1 (5 bases). Trimming removed 8 bases from V and 0 bases from J, with 16 bases in between. This CDR3 is built from 15 residues. The V gene's germline CDR1 is MNHNS and CDR2 SASEGT. CDR3 protein: CASVPGPQSNYGYTF. For the CDR3, the DNA is TGTGCCAGCGTTCCGGGGCCCCAGTCTAACTATGGCTACACCTTC.

The rearrangement joins TRBV10-2 to TRBJ2-3; D is uncertain. The CDR3 covers 14 residues. Trimming removed 6 bases from V and 1 base from J, with 11 bases in between. Germline V lookup: CDR1 WSHSY, CDR2 SAAADI. CDR3 region: CASSSITGTDTQYF. The CDR3 DNA follows: TGCGCCAGCAGCTCCATAACCGGCACAGATACGCAGTATTTT.

This chain links TRBV15 with TRBJ1-1; D may be TRBD1 (5 bases). The V and J ends lost 1 base and 1 base respectively, with 13 bases between them. CDR3 length: 16 amino acids. Germline V gene sequence: CDR1 LNHNV, CDR2 YYDKDF (reference sequence). The CDR3 DNA sequence: TGTGCCACCAGCAGAGGTCGGGGGATTGGGAACACTGAAGCTTTCTTT. It translates to CATSRGRGIGNTEAFF.

This clonotype was recorded a few times. This chain connects TRBV6-1 to TRBJ1-6, with D maybe TRBD1 (5 bases). Trimming left V 6 bases short and J 2 bases short, with 11 bases between. The CDR3 is 15 residues long. Germline V gene lookup returns CDR1 MNHNS and CDR2 SASEGT. The chain's CDR3 is CASRTRQPYNSPLHF. The CDR3 DNA reads TGTGCCAGCAGGACTCGACAGCCCTATAATTCACCCCTCCACTTT.

The chain recombines TRBV20-1 with TRBJ1-5; 7 positions match TRBD1. This CDR3 is built from 17 residues. Germline CDR1 and CDR2: DFQATT and SNEGSKA (reference sequence). V was clipped by 3 bases and J by 3 bases; unmatched bases: 14. The CDR3 bases are TGCAGTGCTAGGGAGCCTGTAGGGGGCGGTGACAATCAGCCCCAGCATTTT. This translates into CSAREPVGGGDNQPQHF.